A single TCR beta chain is shown here with its context. The specificity of this receptor is unknown. No quality values exist for individual bases; no much larger clone is one base distant. The source of the sample is a study of PD-1 blockade in classical Hodgkin lymphoma (TCRdb year 2020). Regarding the complete study: The study used CyTOF and TCR beta sequencing to define a peripheral blood immune signature of response to PD-1 blockade in classical Hodgkin lymphoma.

What the research found in general, with its limitations: Baseline TCR diversity was reported to be lower in newly diagnosed patients than in healthy donors and to be lower still in relapsed/refractory patients. Only a single clinical trial cohort was studied, and what caused the repertoire differences, possibly disease activity or prior therapy, remained undefined.

From a lookup of the germline V gene, CDR1 and CDR2 are MRHNA and SNTAGT. The CDR3 holds 14 amino acids from the cysteine to the phenylalanine. Solely the CDR3 DNA is kept, with 42 bases framed from the first base. V is trimmed back by 6 bases and J by 4 bases, and the junction contains 3 bases that no gene match accounts for. The time point label on this specimen signifies: newly diagnosed, previously untreated cHL patient sample. Using a Miltenyi CD4+ T cell isolation kit, CD4+ T cells were purified from thawed PBMCs through magnetic negative selection. As a comparison group for the relapsed/refractory trial patients, PBMCs from patients with newly diagnosed, previously untreated classical Hodgkin lymphoma were sequenced. Peripheral blood was collected in 8 mL Vacutainer Cell Preparation Tubes, from which PBMCs were isolated by centrifugation and then cryopreserved. Purified CD4+ and CD8+ fractions were generated only in cases for which an additional PBMC sample was available. Magnetically labelled cells were depleted on LS columns in a quadroMACS separator, and the flow-through was collected as the purified fraction.

Genomic DNA was extracted with the Qiagen DNeasy kit from unsorted PBMCs and from negatively selected CD4+ and CD8+ fractions. Using primers that anneal to V and J segments, immunoSEQ multiplex PCR amplified the TCR beta CDR3 regions. A synthetic immune receptor repertoire was used to minimize amplification bias, and any residual bias was removed computationally once sequencing was done. Per the source publication's procedure: Repertoire diversity was quantified as the Shannon entropy index using custom Python scripts. Unsorted, CD4+ and CD8+ repertoires were analyzed separately, except in combined analyses where CD4+ and CD8+ sequences were merged in silico. TCRdb re-hosts the immuneACCESS table, in-frame sequences only. Its copies lack some clones; in the studies checked, an unresolved V gene accounts for under half of them, and the cause for the rest is not known. V, J and clone size were drawn from that table, and D and trimming were deduced from the DNA. Within this sample are roughly 27,000 clones, with 70% to 90% of them counted one time only. More than 0.35% of the sample belongs to the ten largest clones.

Sequenced sample: CD4+ T cells from blood. This sequence was found in a human donor with classical Hodgkin lymphoma. The chain couples TRBV6-4 to TRBJ2-2, with TRBD2 matching 9 junction bases. The DNA sequence is given as TGTGCCAGCAGGAGGACTAGCGCCACCGGGGAGCTGTTTTTT. It specifies CASRRTSATGELFF.